One sample yielded the 12 T cell receptor beta chains listed below, sequenced in a study of regulatory T cells in long-lasting Graves disease. Arm-PCR of CDR3 regions and iRepertoire HTBI primers were used to build TCR beta libraries. TCRdb used MiXCR to reprocess the multiplex PCR reads, holding one entry per CDR3 protein. This table holds some 470,000 distinct CDR3 sequences, 20% to 25% found once. Time point in this sample: persistent/refractory GD, antithyroid drugs over 5 years with positive TRAb. From PBMCs, RNA was extracted and then used to make the TCR library. This specimen consisted of peripheral blood mononuclear cells (PBMCs), obtained when the disease was refractory, from a patient treated with antithyroid drugs. The receptors here all came from a female donor with Graves disease.

V usage is TRBV12-3 or TRBV12-4 and J usage is TRBJ2-5; possibly TRBD2 for D (6 bases). V was shortened by 5 bases and J by 5 bases, with 15 bases between the two germline ends. The CDR3 spans 14 residues. The CDR3 is CASSQFMGGETQYF. The CDR3 DNA reads as TGTGCCAGCAGTCAGTTTATGGGAGGCGAGACCCAGTACTTC.

This clonotype was counted many times. This chain joins TRBV28 and TRBJ1-2, with D perhaps matching TRBD1 (6 bases). From germline, CDR1 is MDHEN and CDR2 SYDVKM. The CDR3 is 14 amino acids. Between the trimmed V and J ends, which lost 4 bases and 5 bases, there was a span of 14 bases. The chain's CDR3 is CASSSAGARYGYTF. The CDR3 DNA reads as TGTGCCAGCAGTTCCGCGGGGGCGCGGTATGGCTACACCTTC.

V gene TRBV4-1 combines with J gene TRBJ2-7; TRBD2 matches at 8 bases. Germline lookup yields CDR1 MGHRA and CDR2 YSYEKL. J was trimmed by 9 bases and V by 6 bases; bases with no gene match: 7. This CDR3 has 12 amino acids. The CDR3: CASRAPGGRQYF. As DNA, the CDR3 is TGCGCCAGCAGAGCGCCGGGGGGGCGGCAGTACTTC.

The V and J genes are TRBV7-2 and TRBJ1-1; D is undetermined. The length of the CDR3 is 14 residues. CDR1 is SGHTA and CDR2 is FQGNSA in the germline V gene. V lost 1 base to trimming and J lost 3 bases, with 9 bases between them. CDR3 loop: CASSLGEAYTEAFF. The CDR3 nucleotides are TGTGCCAGCAGCTTAGGGGAAGCTTACACTGAAGCTTTCTTT. The full variable domain, in which reference TRBV7-2 and TRBJ1-1 provide the parts outside the CDR3, is GAGVSQSPSNKVTEKGKDVELRCDPISGHTALYWYRQSLGQGLEFLIYFQGNSAPDKSGLPSDRFSAERTGGSVSTLTIQRTQQEDSAVYLCASSLGEAYTEAFFGQGTRLTVV.

This clonotype was seen at least ten times. The gene calls are TRBV20-1 and TRBJ1-1, with D uncertain. From germline, CDR1 is DFQATT and CDR2 SNEGSKA (reference sequence). The germline V and J ends were trimmed by 6 bases and 5 bases, with 13 bases remaining between them. This CDR3 spans 12 amino acids. CDR3 bases: TGCAGTGCGAGGGAGCTGTGGACTGAAGCTTTCTTT. Amino acids: CSARELWTEAFF.

V is TRBV14 and J is TRBJ2-7; D may correspond to TRBD1 or TRBD2 (5 bases each). The germline V and J ends were trimmed by 0 bases and 2 bases, with 14 bases remaining between them. The CDR3 has 16 residues. Germline V gene data show CDR1 as SGHDN and CDR2 as FVKESK. CDR3 loop: CASSQDPGTFPYEQYF. In DNA form, the CDR3 reads TGTGCCAGCAGCCAAGATCCCGGGACCTTCCCCTACGAGCAGTACTTC.

The V gene is TRBV19, the J gene TRBJ2-2; 8 bases map to TRBD1. The germline CDR1 and CDR2 sequences are LNHDA and SQIVND (reference sequence). The CDR3 covers 17 residues. The V segment lost 5 bases and the J segment 0 bases; nucleotides outside the gene matches: 8. Here the CDR3 reads CASSVIPGQANTGELFF. The CDR3 nucleotides read TGTGCCAGTAGTGTCATACCGGGACAGGCGAACACCGGGGAGCTGTTTTTT.

This clonotype was counted ten times or more. The chain recombines TRBV6-5 with TRBJ2-7, with D maybe TRBD1 (5 bases). Germline CDR1 MNHEY, CDR2 SVGAGI. The CDR3 loop spans 14 amino acids. The ends were cut back, 2 bases at V and 6 bases at J, with 14 bases in the middle. CDR3 protein: CASSYEGVKGEQYF. The CDR3 nucleotides read TGTGCCAGCAGTTACGAAGGGGTAAAAGGCGAGCAGTACTTC.

The J gene is TRBJ2-7, the V gene TRBV6-1; D unresolved. V was trimmed by 2 bases and J by 3 bases, leaving 11 bases between them. CDR3 length: 14 residues. Germline assignment: CDR1 MNHNS and CDR2 SASEGT. CDR3 DNA: TGTGCCAGCAGTGAACGACCCATGGGCTACGAGCAGTACTTC. Translation: CASSERPMGYEQYF.

This rearrangement joins TRBV6-2 or TRBV6-3 to TRBJ2-7; 8 bases line up with TRBD2. V lost 5 bases, J lost 2 bases, and 11 bases stayed unmatched. The CDR3 covers 16 residues. Germline V CDR1 and CDR2: MNHEY, SVGEGT. The CDR3 coding sequence is TGTGCCAGCAGTGAAGATACGGGGGGGGGTCCCTACGAGCAGTACTTC. Its protein is CASSEDTGGGPYEQYF.

The CDR3 loop is CASSLTPEQGTRANTGELFF. The CDR3, as DNA: TGTGCCAGCAGCTTAACCCCGGAACAGGGGACGAGGGCTAACACCGGGGAGCTGTTTTTT. This chain joins TRBV7-3 and TRBJ2-2; 7 bases line up with TRBD1. Per germline, CDR1 SGHTA and CDR2 FQGTGA. Trimming removed 0 bases from V and 2 bases from J; junction bases left unmatched: 15. This CDR3 has 20 amino acids.

This clonotype appeared many times. V gene TRBV6-1 combines with J gene TRBJ2-2; 8 nucleotides line up with TRBD2. CDR3 length equals 14 residues. Germline V lookup: CDR1 MNHNS, CDR2 SASEGT. This chain's CDR3 is CAASLAVNTGELFF. As DNA, the CDR3 is TGTGCGGCATCACTAGCGGTGAACACCGGGGAGCTGTTTTTT.